This T cell receptor (beta chain) was recorded in a study of shared clonotypes between healthy human individuals. The CDR3 extends over 16 amino acids. Trimming took 0 bases from V and 0 from J, leaving 9 bases between them. The V gene's germline CDR1 is SGHTA and CDR2 FQGNSA. Assay: immunoSEQ multiplex PCR; the TCRdb copy retains only in-frame clones and omits some. The sample shows more than 2 million clones, 90% to 96% of them seen only once. This clone was seen once. The same CDR3 also results from other DNA sequences found in this sample. The origin of this receptor is a young man in good health. Material: naive CD4+ T cells sorted from blood. Subset of the sample: CD45RA+ positively selected. This chain connects TRBV7-2 to TRBJ2-1; possibly TRBD1 for D (7 bases). CDR3 DNA: TGTGCCAGCAGCTTAGCGGAGGGGGCCTCCTACAATGAGCAGTTCTTC. Translating gives CASSLAEGASYNEQFF.